This entry lists 18 T cell receptor beta chains sequenced from one sample in a study of shared clonotypes between healthy human individuals. The table came from immunoSEQ multiplex PCR; TCRdb's copy has only in-frame clones and leaves some out. The data show 2 million to 3 million clones, 93% seen once. Sample: naive CD4+ T cells from PBMCs. Indicated subset: CD45RA+ positively selected. The receptors derive from a man younger than 30 in good health. Some clones in this sample may be carry-over from other donors' samples.

The chain uses TRBV6-6 and TRBJ1-2; a possible D gene is TRBD1 (5 bases). CDR1 and CDR2 (germline): MNHNY, SVGAGI (reference sequence). The CDR3 totals 13 residues. Deletions cut 4 bases from V and 6 bases from J, with 12 bases between. The DNA for the CDR3 is TGTGCCAGCAGTTTGCAGGGTCTGAATGGCTACACCTTC. Protein product: CASSLQGLNGYTF.

Concerning this clone itself: Within the sample, other DNA sequences also encode this same CDR3. This rearrangement joins TRBV7-3 to TRBJ1-1; no definite D call. Per the germline V gene, CDR1 is SGHTA and CDR2 is FQGTGA. The length of the CDR3 is 13 residues. The V end was cut by 3 bases, the J end by 1 base, with 6 bases between. The CDR3 DNA sequence: TGTGCCAGCAGCTTGTCTCGGAACACTGAAGCTTTCTTT. Its translation: CASSLSRNTEAFF.

For the CDR3, the DNA is TGCGCCAGCAGCTTGGGATCTAGCGGGACAACTAGCACAGATACGCAGTATTTT. As protein: CASSLGSSGTTSTDTQYF. The chain joins TRBV5-1 to TRBJ2-3, with 9 bases that match TRBD2. The CDR3 spans 18 residues. The trim removed 0 bases at V and 0 bases at J, leaving 8 bases unmatched. Germline CDR1 SGHRS, CDR2 YFSETQ.

The table lists this clone with a count of one. This chain connects TRBV6-6 to TRBJ2-1, with D possibly TRBD2 on 6 matching bases. Germline lookup yields CDR1 MNHNY and CDR2 SVGAGI (reference sequence). The CDR3 has 15 amino acids. Trimming shortened V by 10 bases and J by 7 bases, and 23 bases separated the two germline ends. In DNA form, the CDR3 reads TGTGCCACCGGCTCGTTTGCGGGAATCGGGAATGAGCAGTTCTTC. This encodes CATGSFAGIGNEQFF.

The chain employs TRBV5-4 and TRBJ1-2, with D hard to call. This CDR3 spans 13 amino acids. Germline V gene sequence: CDR1 SGHNT, CDR2 YYREEE (reference sequence). Trimming removed 3 bases from V and 4 bases from J, with 10 bases in between. The CDR3 DNA follows: TGTGCCAGCAGCTACCGACAATTCTATGGCTACACCTTC. It codes for CASSYRQFYGYTF. Full variable domain (rest looked up from reference TRBV5-4 and TRBJ1-2): ETGVTQSPTHLIKTRGQQVTLRCSSQSGHNTVSWYQQALGQGPQFIFQYYREEENGRGNFPPRFSGLQFPNYSSELNVNALELDDSALYLCASSYRQFYGYTFGSGTRLTVV.

With regard to this clone: Other DNA sequences in the sample encode the same CDR3. The chain has TRBV5-4 and TRBJ2-7; 8 bases are a match to TRBD1. The CDR3 is made up of 16 amino acids. CDR1 SGHNT and CDR2 YYREEE come from the germline V gene (reference sequence). V gave up 3 bases and J gave up 1 base; unmatched junction bases: 9. The CDR3 sequence is CASSWTWDRSSYEQYF. The DNA for the CDR3 is TGTGCCAGCAGCTGGACATGGGACAGGAGTTCCTACGAGCAGTACTTC. Based on the CDR3 plus reference TRBV5-4 and TRBJ2-7, the full variable domain is ETGVTQSPTHLIKTRGQQVTLRCSSQSGHNTVSWYQQALGQGPQFIFQYYREEENGRGNFPPRFSGLQFPNYSSELNVNALELDDSALYLCASSWTWDRSSYEQYFGPGTRLTVT.

Worth noting for this clone: Different DNA sequences within this sample yield the same CDR3. Here the CDR3 reads CASSLTGNSNQPQHF. The CDR3 nucleotides are TGTGCCAGCAGCTTGACAGGGAACAGCAATCAGCCCCAGCATTTT. The chain uses TRBV7-9 and TRBJ1-5, with 7 bases that match TRBD1. The germline CDR1 and CDR2 sequences are SEHNR and FQNEAQ (reference sequence). Trimming cost V 3 bases and J 1 base; bases outside gene matches: 3. The CDR3 totals 15 residues.

V usage is TRBV28 and J usage is TRBJ1-2; no firm D call. CDR1 is MDHEN and CDR2 is SYDVKM in the germline V gene. This CDR3 has 17 amino acids. Trimming pared 4 bases from V and 0 bases from J, leaving 18 bases between. The CDR3 nucleotides are TGTGCCAGCAGTTCACCCTCGTCTGCCGCGTCTAACTATGGCTACACCTTC. Translated: CASSSPSSAASNYGYTF.

The chain couples TRBV4-1 to TRBJ1-1; no reliable D call. CDR1 and CDR2 from the germline V gene are MGHRA and YSYEKL. V lost 0 bases, J lost 1 base, and 12 bases lay in between. The CDR3 consists of 16 residues. The CDR3 spells CASSQEQMWANTEAFF. The CDR3 DNA is TGCGCCAGCAGCCAAGAACAGATGTGGGCGAACACTGAAGCTTTCTTT.

This chain uses TRBV7-9 with TRBJ2-1; 15 bases match TRBD2. After removal of 5 bases from V and 2 bases from J, the junction contained 10 bases not matched to a gene. Germline V gene lookup returns CDR1 SEHNR and CDR2 FQNEAQ (reference sequence). CDR3 length equals 19 residues. The CDR3 reads CASSRWRTSGREPYNEQFF. The DNA for the CDR3 is TGTGCCAGCAGCCGATGGCGGACTAGCGGGAGGGAACCCTACAATGAGCAGTTCTTC. Full variable domain (rest looked up from reference TRBV7-9 and TRBJ2-1): DTGVSQNPRHKITKRGQNVTFRCDPISEHNRLYWYRQTLGQGPEFLTYFQNEAQLEKSRLLSDRFSAERPKGSFSTLEIQRTEQGDSAMYLCASSRWRTSGREPYNEQFFGPGTRLTVL.

In the case of this clone: Within the sample, other DNA sequences also encode this same CDR3. The chain joins TRBV28 to TRBJ1-1; D ambiguous. CDR3 length: 11 amino acids. V was shortened by 3 bases and J by 6 bases, with 5 bases between the two germline ends. Germline values: CDR1 MDHEN, CDR2 SYDVKM. The CDR3 here is CASSFWAEAFF. Written as DNA, the CDR3 is TGTGCCAGCAGTTTTTGGGCTGAAGCTTTCTTT.

The rearrangement joins TRBV28 to TRBJ1-6, with D unclear. V was clipped by 1 base and J by 8 bases, with 6 bases between them. This CDR3 has 13 residues. The germline V gene encodes CDR1 MDHEN and CDR2 SYDVKM. Here the CDR3 DNA reads TGTGCCAGCAGTTTATTAGGGTATTCACCCCTCCACTTT. This translates into CASSLLGYSPLHF. The full variable domain, its missing parts supplied by reference TRBV28 and TRBJ1-6, is DVKVTQSSRYLVKRTGEKVFLECVQDMDHENMFWYRQDPGLGLRLIYFSYDVKMKEKGDIPEGYSVSREKKERFSLILESASTNQTSMYLCASSLLGYSPLHFGNGTRLTVT.

The rearrangement joins TRBV7-9 to TRBJ1-2; 9 bases line up with TRBD1. There are 14 residues in the CDR3. The germline V gene has CDR1 SEHNR and CDR2 FQNEAQ (reference sequence). V was clipped by 4 bases and J by 6 bases; unmatched bases: 6. The CDR3 DNA reads TGTGCCAGCAGCTCACTACAGGGGGCGCATGGCTACACCTTC. Translating it yields CASSSLQGAHGYTF.

The chain couples TRBV6-5 to TRBJ1-5; tentatively, D is TRBD1 (6 bases). Deletions cut 6 bases from V and 3 bases from J, with 9 bases between. From germline, CDR1 is MNHEY and CDR2 SVGAGI. There are 13 residues in the CDR3. Here the CDR3 reads CASRRTVNQPQHF. CDR3 bases: TGTGCCAGCAGGAGGACAGTCAATCAGCCCCAGCATTTT.

This chain connects TRBV7-6 to TRBJ2-1; possibly TRBD1 or TRBD2 for D (5 bases each). Trimming stripped 0 bases from V and 9 bases from J, with 9 bases between. Germline lookup yields CDR1 SGHVS and CDR2 FNYEAQ. The CDR3 runs 13 residues. For the CDR3, the DNA is TGTGCCAGCAGCTTAGCCTCGAGGGGTGAGCAGTTCTTC. Translation: CASSLASRGEQFF.

As concerns this clone: The identical CDR3 is also encoded by other nucleotide sequences in the sample. This chain uses TRBV2 with TRBJ1-2; D unclear. CDR1 is SNHLY and CDR2 is FYNNEI in the germline V gene. The V gene lost 0 bases and the J gene lost 6 bases, with 2 bases spanning the gap. CDR3 size: 11 residues. DNA of the CDR3: TGTGCCAGCAGTGAAGCCGATGGCTACACCTTC. Its translation: CASSEADGYTF.

This chain uses TRBV27 with TRBJ2-3, with TRBD2 matching over 7 bases. V gave up 2 bases and J gave up 6 bases; unmatched junction bases: 11. The germline V gene has CDR1 MNHEY and CDR2 SMNVEV (reference sequence). The CDR3 is made up of 16 amino acids. CDR3 sequence (DNA): TGTGCCAGCAGTTTAGAAGGGAGGGGAAGTTCGGATACGCAGTATTTT. As protein: CASSLEGRGSSDTQYF.

The chain links TRBV12-5 to TRBJ1-2; 8 bases align to TRBD1. The trim removed 0 bases at V and 8 bases at J, leaving 11 bases unmatched. The CDR3 extends over 16 amino acids. Germline V lookup: CDR1 LGHNT, CDR2 FRNRAP. The CDR3 protein is CASGLVLQGVPWGYTF. CDR3 nucleotide sequence: TGTGCTAGTGGTTTGGTACTACAGGGGGTCCCGTGGGGCTACACCTTC.